The 29 T cell receptor beta chains below all came from one sample that was sequenced in a study of blood T cell repertoires in COVID-19. Generated by immunoSEQ multiplex PCR, the TCRdb table keeps only in-frame clones and is missing some. This repertoire shows 55,000 or so clones, 88% found once; its top ten account for approximately 8%. The sequenced sample consisted of peripheral blood. These receptors were obtained from a man aged 55 to 70 with active COVID-19.

The chain uses TRBV7-9 and TRBJ2-1; 9 bases map to TRBD2. Looked up from germline, CDR1 is SEHNR and CDR2 is FQNEAQ (reference sequence). This CDR3 spans 15 amino acids. Trimming took 5 bases from V and 7 from J; bases not matched to a gene: 9. This CDR3 reads CASSHLAGRGNEQFF. The CDR3 nucleotides are TGTGCCAGCAGCCATCTAGCGGGACGGGGAAATGAGCAGTTCTTC. Full variable domain (rest looked up from reference TRBV7-9 and TRBJ2-1): DTGVSQNPRHKITKRGQNVTFRCDPISEHNRLYWYRQTLGQGPEFLTYFQNEAQLEKSRLLSDRFSAERPKGSFSTLEIQRTEQGDSAMYLCASSHLAGRGNEQFFGPGTRLTVL.

V gene TRBV6-5 combines with J gene TRBJ2-7, with 10 bases identical to TRBD1. J lost 5 bases, V lost 5 bases, and 6 bases had no gene match. CDR1 and CDR2 (germline): MNHEY, SVGAGI. The CDR3 is 14 amino acids. This CDR3 reads CASSQGQGMNEQYF. CDR3 nucleotides: TGTGCCAGCAGTCAGGGACAGGGGATGAACGAGCAGTACTTC.

V gene TRBV9 combines with J gene TRBJ1-5; 9 positions match TRBD1. The CDR3 consists of 15 residues. The germline V gene encodes CDR1 SGDLS and CDR2 YYNGEE. V lost 0 bases, J lost 8 bases, and 6 bases stayed unmatched. DNA of the CDR3: TGTGCCAGCAGCGTAGAGGGCGACAGGGGGGAGCCCCAGCATTTT. Translating it yields CASSVEGDRGEPQHF.

V usage is TRBV19 and J usage is TRBJ2-5; 7 bases map to TRBD2. This CDR3 contains 13 residues. Germline V gene lookup returns CDR1 LNHDA and CDR2 SQIVND (reference sequence). Losses at the gene ends were 1 base for V and 5 bases for J; bases not matched to a gene: 1. This CDR3 is CASSIGEGETQYF. The CDR3 DNA reads as TGTGCCAGTAGTATAGGGGAGGGGGAGACCCAGTACTTC.

This clone was recorded only once. This chain connects TRBV3-1 (or the pseudogene TRBV3-2) to TRBJ2-2; 9 positions match TRBD2. This CDR3 contains 15 residues. Germline CDR1 is LGHDT and CDR2 is YNNKEL (reference sequence). V lost 6 bases and J lost 2; bases outside the gene matches: 4. This CDR3 reads CASRISGRNTGELFF. DNA for the CDR3: TGTGCCAGCAGAATTAGCGGGAGAAACACCGGGGAGCTGTTTTTT.

The chain has TRBV7-8 and TRBJ2-7, with D possibly being TRBD2 (6 bases). Between the trimmed V and J ends, which lost 2 bases and 0 bases, there was a span of 8 bases. Looked up from germline, CDR1 is SGHVS and CDR2 is FQNEAQ. The CDR3 totals 14 residues. The CDR3 loop reads CASSLREDSYEQYF. The CDR3, as DNA: TGTGCCAGCAGCTTAAGGGAGGACTCCTACGAGCAGTACTTC.

This clone was recorded once. The gene calls are TRBV12-5 and TRBJ1-1; no clear D gene. CDR3 length: 13 amino acids. V dropped 0 bases and J dropped 8 bases, with 10 bases sitting between them. Per the germline V gene, CDR1 is LGHNT and CDR2 is FRNRAP. The CDR3 region has the DNA TGTGCTAGTGGTTTGGTACAAGGAGGGGAAGCTTTCTTT. Protein sequence: CASGLVQGGEAFF.

A single count supports this clone. The chain employs TRBV6-6 and TRBJ2-3; 7 bases match TRBD1. The length of the CDR3 is 13 residues. CDR1 MNHNY and CDR2 SVGAGI come from the germline V gene (reference sequence). Germline trimming cut 2 bases from V and 6 bases from J; bases unmatched to any gene: 2. CDR3 sequence: CASSYEGADTQYF. CDR3 DNA sequence: TGTGCCAGCAGTTACGAGGGGGCGGATACGCAGTATTTT.

The rearrangement joins TRBV7-3 to TRBJ2-1; D is unresolved. Between the trimmed V and J ends, which lost 3 bases and 0 bases, there was a span of 9 bases. The CDR3 runs 15 residues. Germline V gene sequence: CDR1 SGHTA, CDR2 FQGTGA. The CDR3 sequence: CASSFAVSSYNEQFF. The DNA of the CDR3 is TGTGCCAGCAGCTTTGCGGTTAGCTCCTACAATGAGCAGTTCTTC.

The gene calls are TRBV18 and TRBJ2-2; the match to TRBD2 covers 10 bases. The V and J ends lost 4 bases and 4 bases, in that order; junction bases with no gene match: 6. Germline CDR1 and CDR2: KGHSH and LQKENI. This CDR3 comprises 16 residues. The CDR3: CASSLTLAGATGELFF. The CDR3 DNA reads TGTGCCAGCTCACTAACGCTAGCGGGAGCCACCGGGGAGCTGTTTTTT.

This chain links TRBV11-1 with TRBJ2-1; D is perhaps TRBD2 (5 bases). V lost 5 bases, J lost 0 bases, and 8 bases lay in between. Germline lookup yields CDR1 SGHAT and CDR2 FQDESV (reference sequence). The CDR3 contains 14 residues. The CDR3 sequence: CASSKLGSYNEQFF. The DNA for the CDR3 is TGTGCCAGCAGCAAACTAGGCTCCTACAATGAGCAGTTCTTC. The entire variable domain, with the rest obtained from reference TRBV11-1 and TRBJ2-1, is as follows: EAEVAQSPRYKITEKSQAVAFWCDPISGHATLYWYRQILGQGPELLVQFQDESVVDDSQLPKDRFSAERLKGVDSTLKIQPAELGDSAMYLCASSKLGSYNEQFFGPGTRLTVL.

V and J are TRBV5-1 and TRBJ2-4; 9 bases line up with TRBD2. Germline V gives CDR1 SGHRS, CDR2 YFSETQ. V lost 2 bases, J lost 7 bases, and 7 bases stayed unmatched. The CDR3 is 15 amino acids. The CDR3 sequence: CASSLLAGDVNIQYF. Here the CDR3 DNA reads TGCGCCAGCAGCTTATTAGCGGGAGATGTCAACATTCAGTACTTC.

This clone was observed a single time. CDR3 in amino acids: CASSIRGRAYEQYF. CDR3 bases: TGTGCCAGTAGTATCCGGGGGAGGGCTTACGAGCAGTACTTC. This chain joins TRBV19 and TRBJ2-7; 7 bases align to TRBD2. Trimming at V came to 3 bases and at J to 4 bases, leaving 6 bases not matched to a gene. CDR3 length: 14 residues. Germline-derived CDR1 and CDR2 are LNHDA and SQIVND (reference sequence).

The CDR3 nucleotides read TGTGCCAGCAGCGGACTCTACGAGCAGTACTTC. The encoded protein is CASSGLYEQYF. This chain links TRBV7-9 with TRBJ2-7; D might be TRBD2 (5 bases). The CDR3 sequence is 11 residues long. Trimming removed 5 bases from V and 3 bases from J, with 5 bases in between. The germline V gene encodes CDR1 SEHNR and CDR2 FQNEAQ (reference sequence).

This CDR3 is CAWSFPGTIMSGYTF. CDR3 DNA: TGTGCCTGGAGTTTTCCCGGGACTATTATGTCTGGCTACACCTTC. V gene TRBV30 combines with J gene TRBJ1-2; D is possibly TRBD1 (5 bases). Trimming left V 2 bases short and J 7 bases short, with 20 bases between. Germline V gene sequence: CDR1 GTSNPN, CDR2 SVGIG (reference sequence). This CDR3 has 15 residues.

This clone was picked up a small number of times. The gene calls are TRBV5-1 and TRBJ2-5, with D possibly matching TRBD2 (6 bases). The V and J ends lost 1 base and 3 bases respectively, with 13 bases between them. This CDR3 region has 15 residues. Germline lookup yields CDR1 SGHRS and CDR2 YFSETQ. This chain's CDR3 is CASSLNTGEEETQYF. DNA of the CDR3: TGCGCCAGCAGCTTGAATACGGGAGAGGAAGAGACCCAGTACTTC.

The chain has TRBV6-6 and TRBJ1-1, with D possibly matching TRBD1 (5 bases). Germline CDR1 MNHNY, CDR2 SVGAGI (reference sequence). The V end lost 7 bases, the J end lost 3 bases, and 15 bases lay between the germline ends. The length of the CDR3 is 14 residues. CDR3: CASTFGGRDTEAFF. In nucleotides, the CDR3 is TGTGCCAGCACTTTCGGGGGACGGGACACTGAAGCTTTCTTT.

J is TRBJ2-7 and V is TRBV12-5, with TRBD2 matching 10 bases. Germline-derived CDR1 and CDR2 are LGHNT and FRNRAP. CDR3 length: 15 residues. V lost 6 bases and J lost 1; bases outside the gene matches: 6. The CDR3 here is CASGIRTSGSYEQYF. The CDR3 DNA reads as TGTGCTAGTGGCATCCGGACTAGCGGATCCTACGAGCAGTACTTC.

The chain is built from TRBV2 and TRBJ1-4; D uncertain. The ends were cut back, 6 bases at V and 0 bases at J, with 11 bases in the middle. The germline CDR1 and CDR2 sequences are SNHLY and FYNNEI. The CDR3 sequence is 15 residues long. CDR3 sequence: CASSVGGTTNEKLFF. The DNA of the CDR3 is TGTGCCAGCAGCGTGGGAGGGACAACTAATGAAAAACTGTTTTTT.

The chain carries TRBV6-1 and TRBJ1-5, with a possible D match to TRBD1 (5 bases). V was pared by 1 base and J by 1 base, with 14 bases between. Germline assignment: CDR1 MNHNS and CDR2 SASEGT. CDR3 length: 17 amino acids. As DNA, the CDR3 is TGTGCCAGCAGTGAAGGGCAGGGTGTTCCAAGCAATCAGCCCCAGCATTTT. Encoded protein: CASSEGQGVPSNQPQHF.

The rearrangement joins TRBV13 to TRBJ2-6; possibly TRBD2 for D (5 bases). In germline, CDR1 is PRHDT, CDR2 FYEKMQ (reference sequence). The CDR3 consists of 15 residues. Trimming took off 2 bases at V and 3 bases at J, with 8 bases between the two ends. The CDR3 region is CASSLRGDGANVLTF. In DNA form, the CDR3 reads TGTGCCAGCAGCTTACGGGGAGATGGGGCCAACGTCCTGACTTTC. Full variable domain (remainder filled in from reference TRBV13 and TRBJ2-6): AAGVIQSPRHLIKEKRETATLKCYPIPRHDTVYWYQQGPGQDPQFLISFYEKMQSDKGSIPDRFSAQQFSDYHSELNMSSLELGDSALYFCASSLRGDGANVLTFGAGSRLTVL.

The rearrangement links TRBV14 to TRBJ1-2, with a weak D call TRBD1 (6 bases). Germline lookup yields CDR1 SGHDN and CDR2 FVKESK. This CDR3 spans 15 amino acids. Deletions cut 1 base from V and 1 base from J, with 10 bases between. CDR3 loop: CASSQGTAFNYGYTF. CDR3 nucleotides: TGTGCCAGCAGCCAAGGGACAGCCTTTAACTATGGCTACACCTTC.

V gene TRBV7-8 combines with J gene TRBJ2-7, with 10 bases that match TRBD1. CDR1 and CDR2 (germline): SGHVS, FQNEAQ. V shed 1 base and J 3 bases; nucleotides not matched to a gene: 3. The CDR3 runs 15 residues. Here the CDR3 reads CASSLDGTGDYEQYF. In nucleotides, the CDR3 is TGTGCCAGCAGCTTAGACGGGACAGGGGACTACGAGCAGTACTTC. Based on the CDR3 plus reference TRBV7-8 and TRBJ2-7, the full variable domain is GAGVSQSPRYKVAKRGQDVALRCDPISGHVSLFWYQQALGQGPEFLTYFQNEAQLDKSGLPSDRFFAERPEGSVSTLKIQRTQQEDSAVYLCASSLDGTGDYEQYFGPGTRLTVT.

This clone was counted between two and nine times. The V and J genes are TRBV11-2 and TRBJ1-5; D unresolved. Trimming took 5 bases from V and 4 from J, leaving 12 bases between them. The length of the CDR3 is 14 residues. Germline V gives CDR1 SGHAT, CDR2 FQNNGV. CDR3 sequence (DNA): TGTGCCAGCAGCGCTGTACCGGGGAATCAGCCCCAGCATTTT. It codes for CASSAVPGNQPQHF.

This rearrangement joins TRBV11-2 to TRBJ2-3, with D possibly TRBD2 on 6 matching bases. Germline V gene sequence: CDR1 SGHAT, CDR2 FQNNGV. The V end lost 1 base, the J end lost 0 bases, and 17 bases lay between the germline ends. The CDR3 has 18 amino acids. In nucleotides, the CDR3 is TGTGCCAGCAGCTTAGGATTTTTGGGACTGGCTAGCACAGATACGCAGTATTTT. Protein: CASSLGFLGLASTDTQYF. The full variable domain, rest sourced from reference TRBV11-2 and TRBJ2-3, is EAGVAQSPRYKIIEKRQSVAFWCNPISGHATLYWYQQILGQGPKLLIQFQNNGVVDDSQLPKDRFSAERLKGVDSTLKIQPAKLEDSAVYLCASSLGFLGLASTDTQYFGPGTRLTVL.

The gene calls are TRBV19 and TRBJ1-1; no clear D. The germline V gene encodes CDR1 LNHDA and CDR2 SQIVND (reference sequence). The CDR3 covers 12 residues. With 5 bases removed from V and 7 bases from J, the gap between germline ends came to 11 bases. CDR3 amino acids: CASSFLAGEAFF. DNA for the CDR3: TGTGCCAGTAGTTTCCTAGCTGGTGAAGCTTTCTTT.

This rearrangement joins TRBV19 to TRBJ2-1; TRBD2 is a possible D gene (6 bases). The length of the CDR3 is 16 residues. The V and J ends lost 7 bases and 6 bases respectively, with 22 bases between them. The germline gives CDR1 LNHDA, CDR2 SQIVND (reference sequence). CDR3 coding DNA: TGTGCCAGTACTACATTTTGGAGGGCCAAAATCAATGAGCAGTTCTTC. It codes for CASTTFWRAKINEQFF.

The rearrangement uses TRBV25-1 and TRBJ1-5; TRBD1 matches 7 bases. CDR1 is MGHDK, CDR2 SYGVNS, per germline. V lost 4 bases and J lost 8; bases outside the gene matches: 8. The CDR3 is 14 residues long. CDR3 bases: TGTGCCAGCAGTGGACAACGACAGGGTAAGCCCCAGCATTTT. It specifies CASSGQRQGKPQHF.

This clone is a singleton in its sample. V usage is TRBV3-1 (or the pseudogene TRBV3-2) and J usage is TRBJ2-1, with D perhaps matching TRBD2 (5 bases). Germline V CDR1 and CDR2: LGHDT, YNNKEL (reference sequence). V was trimmed by 0 bases and J by 0 bases, leaving 12 bases between them. This CDR3 spans 17 amino acids. The CDR3 is CASSQDTGRGSYNEQFF. The CDR3 DNA sequence: TGTGCCAGCAGCCAAGATACGGGAAGAGGCTCCTACAATGAGCAGTTCTTC.